The entry below gives a single TCR beta chain sequence along with its context. Antigen specificity is unknown. This CDR3 is 14 amino acids long. Germline V gene lookup returns CDR1 MNHEY and CDR2 SVGAGI. V lost 6 bases and J lost 8; bases outside the gene matches: 7. Repertoires were generated with immunoSEQ multiplex PCR, while TCRdb's copy carries only in-frame clones and drops some. The repertoire holds fewer than 75,000 clones, with about 95% as singletons. The sample comes from a study of cytomegalovirus exposure and HLA in healthy donors. Study outcomes and limitations: Specificity for CMV antigens was confirmed in vitro for a few of the CMV-associated chains. Altogether, 164 TCR beta chains were recorded as cytomegalovirus-associated.

The V call is TRBV6-5, the J call TRBJ1-4; TRBD1 matches at 9 bases. Sequencing was performed on PBMCs. This TCR derives from a woman younger than 30 in good health and CMV-seropositive. The CDR3 nucleotides read TGTGCCAGCAGATCCGGGACAGGGTGGGAAAAACTGTTTTTT. Protein sequence: CASRSGTGWEKLFF.